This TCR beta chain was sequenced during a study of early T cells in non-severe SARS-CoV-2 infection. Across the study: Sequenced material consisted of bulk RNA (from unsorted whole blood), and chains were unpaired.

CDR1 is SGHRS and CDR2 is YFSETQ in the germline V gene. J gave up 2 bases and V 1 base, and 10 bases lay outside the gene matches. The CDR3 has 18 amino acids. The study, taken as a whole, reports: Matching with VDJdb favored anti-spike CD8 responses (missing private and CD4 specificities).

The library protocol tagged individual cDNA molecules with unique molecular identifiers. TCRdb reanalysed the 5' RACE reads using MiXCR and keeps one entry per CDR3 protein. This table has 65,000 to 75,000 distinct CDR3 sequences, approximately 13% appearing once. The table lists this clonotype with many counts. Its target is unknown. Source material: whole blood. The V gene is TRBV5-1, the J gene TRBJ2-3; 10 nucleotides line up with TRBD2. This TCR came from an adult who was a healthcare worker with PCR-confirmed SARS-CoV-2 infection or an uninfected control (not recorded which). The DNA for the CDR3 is TGCGCCAGCAGCTTGAGAAATGTAGCGGGAGGCCACACAGATACGCAGTATTTT. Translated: CASSLRNVAGGHTDTQYF.